This TCR beta chain was found in a study of identical twins. Study-wide results and limits: The study found that models underestimated out-of-frame TCR alpha sharing in monozygotic twins.

Between the trimmed V and J ends, which lost 6 bases and 0 bases, there was a span of 6 bases. CDR3 size: 14 residues. The V gene's germline CDR1 is MNHNS and CDR2 SASEGT. cDNA molecules carried unique molecular identifiers, and template switching added a universal primer site. Using its own MiXCR run on the 5' RACE reads, TCRdb lists one record per CDR3 protein. The repertoire has 550,000 to 700,000 distinct CDR3 sequences, just under 10% of them found once; the top ten carry roughly 3%. There are many counts of this clonotype. Its target is unknown. Healthy Caucasian individuals made up all the donors. The same sample was also used in a study of yellow fever vaccine responses in identical twins.

The specimen was PBMCs. The TCR was taken from a woman under 30 in good health. J is TRBJ2-6 and V is TRBV6-1; a weak D match, TRBD2 (5 bases). The DNA of the CDR3 is TGTGCCAGCAGGAGGGACTCTGGGGCCAACGTCCTGACTTTC. This translates into CASRRDSGANVLTF.